This T cell receptor (beta chain) is from a study of T cells expressing NK-cell markers. TCRdb reprocessed the 5' RACE reads, keeping one entry per CDR3 protein, no DNA. The sample table sets out roughly 170,000 distinct CDR3 sequences. General study findings and limits: It remained uncertain whether the expanded NKG2C+ T cell clones were specific for HCMV antigens.

Germline CDR1 reads SEHNR; CDR2 reads FQNEAQ (reference sequence). This CDR3 region has 17 residues. To note about this clonotype: What it binds is unknown.

The chain joins TRBV7-9 to TRBJ1-2; as DNA is missing, the TRBD1 call by TCRdb cannot be tested. The sample taken for sequencing was blood T cells: a sorted CD56 or NKG2C T cell subset, CD4+ or CD8+ T cells, or bulk PBMC T cells (not recorded which). The origin of this receptor is a woman between 18 and 75 years old in good health. The CDR3 loop reads CASSPEGEWWANYGYTF. The full variable domain, with the rest looked up from reference TRBV7-9 and TRBJ1-2, is DTGVSQNPRHKITKRGQNVTFRCDPISEHNRLYWYRQTLGQGPEFLTYFQNEAQLEKSRLLSDRFSAERPKGSFSTLEIQRTEQGDSAMYLCASSPEGEWWANYGYTFGSGTRLTVV.